Reported below is one T cell receptor (beta chain). These data come from a study of control samples from healthy donors and cancer patients. The germline V gene encodes CDR1 MGHRA and CDR2 YSYEKL. This CDR3 contains 13 residues. V was cut by 2 bases and J by 2 bases, with 4 bases left in between. Generated by immunoSEQ multiplex PCR, the TCRdb table keeps only in-frame clones and is missing some. Of about 160,000 clones in the sample, just over 95% were seen once. The chain couples TRBV4-1 to TRBJ1-3; D call uncertain. The sample was blood. This TCR was recovered from a woman aged 25 to 39 in good health. CDR3 loop: CASSQMPGNTIYF. In nucleotides, the CDR3 is TGCGCCAGCAGCCAAATGCCTGGAAACACCATATATTTT.